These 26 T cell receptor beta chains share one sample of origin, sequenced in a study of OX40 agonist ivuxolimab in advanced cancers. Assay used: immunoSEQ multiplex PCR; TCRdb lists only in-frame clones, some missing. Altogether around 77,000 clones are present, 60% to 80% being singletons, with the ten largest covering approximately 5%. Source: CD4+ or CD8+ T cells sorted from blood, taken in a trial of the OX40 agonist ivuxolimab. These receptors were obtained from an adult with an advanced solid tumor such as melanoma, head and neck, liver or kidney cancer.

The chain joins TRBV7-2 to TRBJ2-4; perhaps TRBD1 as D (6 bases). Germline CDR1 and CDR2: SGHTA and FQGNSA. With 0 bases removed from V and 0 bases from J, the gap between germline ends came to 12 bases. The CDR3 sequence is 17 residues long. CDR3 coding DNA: TGTGCCAGCAGCTTAGCGGGGGCAGGACTAGCCAAAAACATTCAGTACTTC. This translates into CASSLAGAGLAKNIQYF.

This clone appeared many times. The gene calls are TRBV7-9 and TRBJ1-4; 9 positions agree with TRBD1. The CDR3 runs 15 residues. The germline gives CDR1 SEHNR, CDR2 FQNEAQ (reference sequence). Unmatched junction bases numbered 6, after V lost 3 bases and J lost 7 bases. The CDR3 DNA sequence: TGTGCCAGCAGCTTCGGGGACAGGGTGGGTGAAAAACTGTTTTTT. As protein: CASSFGDRVGEKLFF.

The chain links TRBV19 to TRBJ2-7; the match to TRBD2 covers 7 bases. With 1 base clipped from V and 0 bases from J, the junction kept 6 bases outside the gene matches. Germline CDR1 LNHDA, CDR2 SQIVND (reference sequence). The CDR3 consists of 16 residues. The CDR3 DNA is TGTGCCAGTAGTATAGGGAGCGGGGTAAGCTCCTACGAGCAGTACTTC. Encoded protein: CASSIGSGVSSYEQYF.

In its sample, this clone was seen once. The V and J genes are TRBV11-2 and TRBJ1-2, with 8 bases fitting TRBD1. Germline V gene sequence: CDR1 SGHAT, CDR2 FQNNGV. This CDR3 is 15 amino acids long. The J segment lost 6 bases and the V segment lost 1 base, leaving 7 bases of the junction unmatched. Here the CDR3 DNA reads TGTGCCAGCAGCTTAGCGGTGACAGGGGTTGATGGCTACACCTTC. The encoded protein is CASSLAVTGVDGYTF.

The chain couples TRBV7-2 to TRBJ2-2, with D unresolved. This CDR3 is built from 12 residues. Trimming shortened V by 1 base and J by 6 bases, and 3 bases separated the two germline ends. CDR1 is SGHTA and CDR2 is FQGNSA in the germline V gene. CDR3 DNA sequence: TGTGCCAGCAGCTTAGGCTCCGGGGAGCTGTTTTTT. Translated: CASSLGSGELFF.

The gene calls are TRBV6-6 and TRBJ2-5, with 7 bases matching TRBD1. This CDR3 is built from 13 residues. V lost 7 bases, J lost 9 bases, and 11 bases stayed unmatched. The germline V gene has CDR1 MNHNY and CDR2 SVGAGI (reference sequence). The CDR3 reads CASKKGDSVSQYF. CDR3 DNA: TGTGCCAGCAAGAAAGGGGACAGCGTCTCCCAGTACTTC.

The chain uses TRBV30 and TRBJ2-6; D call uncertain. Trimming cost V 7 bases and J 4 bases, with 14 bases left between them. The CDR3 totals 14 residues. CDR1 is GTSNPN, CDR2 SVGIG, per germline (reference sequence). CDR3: CASRLLSGANVLTF. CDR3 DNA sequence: TGTGCCTCTCGGCTCCTCTCCGGGGCCAACGTCCTGACTTTC.

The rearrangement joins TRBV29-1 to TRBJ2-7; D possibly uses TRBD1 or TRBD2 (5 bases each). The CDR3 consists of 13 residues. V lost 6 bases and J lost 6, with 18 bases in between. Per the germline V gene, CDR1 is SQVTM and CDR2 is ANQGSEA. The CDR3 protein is CSVAGTARGEQYF. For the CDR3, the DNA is TGCAGCGTAGCCGGGACCGCCCGGGGCGAGCAGTACTTC.

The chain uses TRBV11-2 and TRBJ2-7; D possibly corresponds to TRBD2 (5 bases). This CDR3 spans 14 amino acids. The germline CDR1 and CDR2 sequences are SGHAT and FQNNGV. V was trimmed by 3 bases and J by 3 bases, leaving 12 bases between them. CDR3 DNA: TGTGCCAGCAGCTTGGATAGCGTGAACTACGAGCAGTACTTC. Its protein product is CASSLDSVNYEQYF.

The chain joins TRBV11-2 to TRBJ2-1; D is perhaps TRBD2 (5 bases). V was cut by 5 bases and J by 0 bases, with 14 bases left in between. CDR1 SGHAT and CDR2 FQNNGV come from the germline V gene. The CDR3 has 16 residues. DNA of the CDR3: TGTGCCAGCAGCGGTCGGGGTCGAGGCTCCTACAATGAGCAGTTCTTC. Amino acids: CASSGRGRGSYNEQFF.

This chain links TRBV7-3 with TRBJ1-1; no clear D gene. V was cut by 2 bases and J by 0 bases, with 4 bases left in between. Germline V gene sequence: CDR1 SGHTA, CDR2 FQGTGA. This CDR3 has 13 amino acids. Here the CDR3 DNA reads TGTGCCAGCAGCTTACAGTTGAACACTGAAGCTTTCTTT. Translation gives CASSLQLNTEAFF.

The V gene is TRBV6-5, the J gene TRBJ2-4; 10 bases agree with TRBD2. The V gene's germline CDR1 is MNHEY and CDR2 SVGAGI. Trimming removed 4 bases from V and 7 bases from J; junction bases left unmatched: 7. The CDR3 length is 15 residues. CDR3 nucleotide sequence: TGTGCCAGCAGTTCCCGCAGCGGGAGGGGGAACATTCAGTACTTC. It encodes CASSSRSGRGNIQYF.

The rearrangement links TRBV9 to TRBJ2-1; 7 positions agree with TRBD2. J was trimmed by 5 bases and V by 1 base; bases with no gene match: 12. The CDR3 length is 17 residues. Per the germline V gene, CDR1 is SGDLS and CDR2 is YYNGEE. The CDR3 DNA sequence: TGTGCCAGCAGCGTAATCCGGCTGGGAGGGCCGGACAATGAGCAGTTCTTC. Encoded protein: CASSVIRLGGPDNEQFF.

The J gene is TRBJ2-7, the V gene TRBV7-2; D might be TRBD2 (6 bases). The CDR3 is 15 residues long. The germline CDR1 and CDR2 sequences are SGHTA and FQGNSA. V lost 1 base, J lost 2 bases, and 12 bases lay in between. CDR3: CASSLGPSDTYEQYF. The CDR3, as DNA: TGTGCCAGCAGCTTAGGGCCTAGCGACACCTACGAGCAGTACTTC.

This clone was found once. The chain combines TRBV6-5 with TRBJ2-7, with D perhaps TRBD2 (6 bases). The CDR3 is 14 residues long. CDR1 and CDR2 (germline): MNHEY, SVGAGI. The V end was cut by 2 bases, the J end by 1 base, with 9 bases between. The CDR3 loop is CASSYREWSYEQYF. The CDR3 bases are TGTGCCAGCAGTTACCGGGAGTGGTCCTACGAGCAGTACTTC.

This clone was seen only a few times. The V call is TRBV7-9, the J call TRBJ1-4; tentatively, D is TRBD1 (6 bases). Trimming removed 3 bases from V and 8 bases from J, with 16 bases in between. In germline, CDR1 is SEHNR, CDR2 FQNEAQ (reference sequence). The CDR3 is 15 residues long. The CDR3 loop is CASSLGGPRREKLFF. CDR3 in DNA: TGTGCCAGCAGCTTGGGGGGCCCAAGAAGGGAAAAACTGTTTTTT.

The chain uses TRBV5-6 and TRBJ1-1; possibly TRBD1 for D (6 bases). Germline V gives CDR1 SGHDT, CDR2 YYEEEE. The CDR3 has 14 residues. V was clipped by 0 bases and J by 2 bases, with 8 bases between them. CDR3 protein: CASSLVGGNTEAFF. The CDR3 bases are TGTGCCAGCAGCTTGGTTGGGGGCAACACTGAAGCTTTCTTT.

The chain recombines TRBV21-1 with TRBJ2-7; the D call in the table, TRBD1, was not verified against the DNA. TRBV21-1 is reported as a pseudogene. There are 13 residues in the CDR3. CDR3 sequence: CGQQYRAGYEQYF. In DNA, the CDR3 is TGTGGCCAGCAATACAGGGCGGGCTACGAGCAGTACTTC.

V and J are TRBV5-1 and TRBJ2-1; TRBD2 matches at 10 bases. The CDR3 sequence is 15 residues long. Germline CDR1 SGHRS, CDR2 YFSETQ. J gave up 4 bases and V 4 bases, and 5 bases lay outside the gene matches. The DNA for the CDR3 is TGCGCCAGCAGCACCCTAGCGGGGGCTTACAATGAGCAGTTCTTC. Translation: CASSTLAGAYNEQFF.

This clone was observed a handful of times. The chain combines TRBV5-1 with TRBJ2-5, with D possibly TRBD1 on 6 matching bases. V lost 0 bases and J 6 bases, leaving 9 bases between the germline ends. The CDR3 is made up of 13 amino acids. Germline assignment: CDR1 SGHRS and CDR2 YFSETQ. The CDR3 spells CASSLAGEKTQYF. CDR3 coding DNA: TGCGCCAGCAGCTTGGCAGGGGAAAAGACCCAGTACTTC.

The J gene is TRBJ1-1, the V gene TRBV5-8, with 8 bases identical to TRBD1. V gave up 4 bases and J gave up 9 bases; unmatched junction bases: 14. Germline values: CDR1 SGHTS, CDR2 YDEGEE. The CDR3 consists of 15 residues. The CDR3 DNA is TGTGCCAGCAGCGTATTGCCAGGACAGGGCAGGAAAGCTTTCTTT. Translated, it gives CASSVLPGQGRKAFF.

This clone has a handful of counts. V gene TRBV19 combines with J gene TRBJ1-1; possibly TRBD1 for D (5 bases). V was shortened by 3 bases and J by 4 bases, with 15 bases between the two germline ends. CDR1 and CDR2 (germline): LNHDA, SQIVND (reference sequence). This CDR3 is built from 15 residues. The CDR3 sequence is CASSMGTGWGTEAFF. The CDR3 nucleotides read TGTGCCAGTAGTATGGGGACTGGTTGGGGCACTGAAGCTTTCTTT.

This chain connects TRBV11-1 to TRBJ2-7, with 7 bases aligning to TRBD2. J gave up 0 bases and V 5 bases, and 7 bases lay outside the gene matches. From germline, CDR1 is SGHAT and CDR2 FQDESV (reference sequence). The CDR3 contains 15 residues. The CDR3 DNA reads TGTGCCAGCAGCCGCCTCGGGGGGAGCTCCTACGAGCAGTACTTC. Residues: CASSRLGGSSYEQYF.

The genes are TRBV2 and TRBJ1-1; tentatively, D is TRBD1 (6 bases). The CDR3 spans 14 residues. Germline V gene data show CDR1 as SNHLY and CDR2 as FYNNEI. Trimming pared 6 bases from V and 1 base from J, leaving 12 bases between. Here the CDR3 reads CASSSQGSNTEAFF. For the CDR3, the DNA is TGTGCCAGCAGCTCACAGGGCTCGAACACTGAAGCTTTCTTT.

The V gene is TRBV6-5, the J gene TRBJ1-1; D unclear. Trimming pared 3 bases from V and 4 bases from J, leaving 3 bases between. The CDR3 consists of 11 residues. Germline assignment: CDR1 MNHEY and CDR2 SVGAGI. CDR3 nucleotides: TGTGCCAGCAGTTATTCCACTGAAGCTTTCTTT. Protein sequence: CASSYSTEAFF.

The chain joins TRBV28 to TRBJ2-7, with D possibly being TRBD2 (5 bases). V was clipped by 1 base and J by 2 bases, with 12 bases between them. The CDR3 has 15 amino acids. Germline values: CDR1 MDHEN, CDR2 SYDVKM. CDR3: CASSLFEGSPYEQYF. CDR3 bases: TGTGCCAGCAGTTTATTTGAGGGTTCACCCTACGAGCAGTACTTC.